Below are 22 T cell receptor beta chains sequenced from a single sample in a study of T cell changes during pregnancy in multiple sclerosis. Repertoires were generated with immunoSEQ multiplex PCR, while TCRdb's copy carries only in-frame clones and drops some. The sample lists roughly 87,000 clones, approximately 92% occurring once. The sequenced sample was peripheral blood, obtained in the third trimester of pregnancy. These receptors originate from a female donor in good health, enrolled as a control in a pregnancy study.

The chain uses TRBV6-6 and TRBJ2-6; D remains ambiguous. Germline CDR1 and CDR2: MNHNY and SVGAGI (reference sequence). The CDR3 totals 16 residues. Trimming removed 2 bases at V and 2 bases at J, with 10 bases between. Here the CDR3 reads CASSYAHSTGANVLTF. The CDR3 bases are TGTGCCAGCAGTTACGCTCACAGTACTGGGGCCAACGTCCTGACTTTC.

On this clone itself: In the same sample, other DNA sequences code for this CDR3. The chain combines TRBV2 with TRBJ1-1; a possible D gene is TRBD1 (6 bases). V shed 5 bases and J shed 5 bases, with 9 bases lying between them. The CDR3 sequence is 12 residues long. From germline, CDR1 is SNHLY and CDR2 FYNNEI. The CDR3 is CASSPQGTEAFF. The DNA of the CDR3 is TGTGCCAGCAGTCCTCAGGGGACTGAAGCTTTCTTT.

The J gene is TRBJ2-1, the V gene TRBV27, with 7 positions matching TRBD2. The CDR3 is 18 residues long. J lost 5 bases, V lost 5 bases, and 18 bases had no gene match. Looked up from germline, CDR1 is MNHEY and CDR2 is SMNVEV (reference sequence). The CDR3 coding sequence is TGTGCCAGCAGTATCCTCGGCGGGAGCGCACTGAATGACAATGAGCAGTTCTTC. Protein: CASSILGGSALNDNEQFF.

The chain couples TRBV28 to TRBJ2-2; 10 bases align to TRBD2. CDR1 and CDR2 from the germline V gene are MDHEN and SYDVKM. This CDR3 contains 20 residues. The V and J ends lost 6 bases and 4 bases, in that order; junction bases with no gene match: 20. The CDR3 nucleotides are TGTGCCAGCAGCCGCGGCAGGGGCTTTAGCGGGAGGAGTAGCACCGGGGAGCTGTTTTTT. It yields the protein CASSRGRGFSGRSSTGELFF.

The sample holds one count of this clone. The V and J genes are TRBV5-1 and TRBJ2-7, with D possibly matching TRBD1 (5 bases). V was shortened by 4 bases and J by 3 bases, with 14 bases between the two germline ends. CDR1 is SGHRS and CDR2 is YFSETQ in the germline V gene. The CDR3 extends over 14 amino acids. The CDR3 DNA is TGCGCCAGCAGCGTGGCTGGGGCCTACTACGAGCAGTACTTC. This gives the protein CASSVAGAYYEQYF.

This rearrangement joins TRBV28 to TRBJ2-1, with 8 nucleotides matching TRBD2. Germline V gene sequence: CDR1 MDHEN, CDR2 SYDVKM. There are 15 residues in the CDR3. V was clipped by 3 bases and J by 6 bases; unmatched bases: 7. CDR3 in amino acids: CASSFTGTRPNEQFF. The CDR3 DNA reads as TGTGCCAGCAGTTTTACCGGGACTAGACCCAATGAGCAGTTCTTC.

J is TRBJ2-1 and V is TRBV13; a weak D match, TRBD2 (6 bases). Trimming took off 5 bases at V and 7 bases at J, with 15 bases between the two ends. Germline V lookup: CDR1 PRHDT, CDR2 FYEKMQ (reference sequence). This CDR3 contains 14 residues. The CDR3 loop reads CASSPARGSNEQFF. The DNA for the CDR3 is TGTGCCAGCAGCCCTGCTCGGGGGAGTAATGAGCAGTTCTTC.

V gene TRBV7-8 combines with J gene TRBJ2-1; TRBD2 matches at 11 bases. V shed 5 bases and J 8 bases; nucleotides not matched to a gene: 8. Per the germline V gene, CDR1 is SGHVS and CDR2 is FQNEAQ. The CDR3 has 15 amino acids. DNA of the CDR3: TGTGCCAGCAGCCCACTACTAGCGGGAGTCTATGAGCAGTTCTTC. Protein product: CASSPLLAGVYEQFF.

The CDR3 reads CASSTLRQGLEQPQHF. The CDR3 region has the DNA TGTGCCAGTAGTACCCTTCGACAGGGTCTGGAACAGCCCCAGCATTTT. The V call is TRBV19, the J call TRBJ1-5, with 7 bases matching TRBD1. The germline CDR1 and CDR2 sequences are LNHDA and SQIVND (reference sequence). J lost 7 bases, V lost 4 bases, and 13 bases had no gene match. The CDR3 consists of 16 residues. Based on the CDR3 plus reference TRBV19 and TRBJ1-5, the full variable domain is DGGITQSPKYLFRKEGQNVTLSCEQNLNHDAMYWYRQDPGQGLRLIYYSQIVNDFQKGDIAEGYSVSREKKESFPLTVTSAQKNPTAFYLCASSTLRQGLEQPQHFGDGTRLSIL.

In DNA form, the CDR3 reads TGTGCCAGCAGTGACGACGGCGGGAGGGCAGAGACCCAGTACTTC. Amino acids: CASSDDGGRAETQYF. The chain carries TRBV2 and TRBJ2-5; 9 bases map to TRBD2. Per germline, CDR1 SNHLY and CDR2 FYNNEI. CDR3 length: 15 amino acids. J was trimmed by 4 bases and V by 3 bases; bases with no gene match: 6. The whole variable domain, filled in from reference TRBV2 and TRBJ2-5, reads EPEVTQTPSHQVTQMGQEVILRCVPISNHLYFYWYRQILGQKVEFLVSFYNNEISEKSEIFDDQFSVERPDGSNFTLKIRSTKLEDSAMYFCASSDDGGRAETQYFGPGTRLLVL.

A single count supports this clone. The chain carries TRBV28 and TRBJ1-2, with TRBD1 as a possible D gene (6 bases). Germline lookup yields CDR1 MDHEN and CDR2 SYDVKM. V was pared by 4 bases and J by 2 bases, with 11 bases between. The CDR3 contains 14 residues. CDR3 sequence reads: CASSSVGHNYGYTF. DNA of the CDR3: TGTGCCAGCAGTTCCGTGGGACACAACTATGGCTACACCTTC.

The V call is TRBV5-1, the J call TRBJ2-6; perhaps TRBD2 as D (6 bases). Germline loops: CDR1 SGHRS, CDR2 YFSETQ. The V and J ends lost 3 bases and 9 bases respectively, with 10 bases between them. This CDR3 has 13 amino acids. The CDR3 DNA reads as TGCGCCAGCAGCTCGGGGGACGTCAACGTCCTGACTTTC. It encodes CASSSGDVNVLTF.

This chain connects TRBV7-6 to TRBJ2-3; D gene ambiguous. The V gene's germline CDR1 is SGHVS and CDR2 FNYEAQ. Trimming took 5 bases from V and 2 from J, leaving 11 bases between them. This CDR3 region has 14 residues. The CDR3 DNA reads TGTGCCAGCAGCCCCCCAAGCGCCACAGATACGCAGTATTTT. Amino acid sequence: CASSPPSATDTQYF.

V usage is TRBV6-6 and J usage is TRBJ1-5; no clear D gene. Trimming pared 2 bases from V and 1 base from J, leaving 9 bases between. The germline gives CDR1 MNHNY, CDR2 SVGAGI (reference sequence). The CDR3 spans 15 residues. The CDR3: CASSYRRLSNQPQHF. The DNA for the CDR3 is TGTGCCAGCAGTTACCGCAGGTTGAGCAATCAGCCCCAGCATTTT.

The chain couples TRBV30 to TRBJ1-5, with D tentatively TRBD1 (6 bases). The CDR3 loop spans 13 amino acids. V lost 2 bases, J lost 4 bases, and 9 bases lay in between. CDR1 and CDR2 (germline): GTSNPN, SVGIG (reference sequence). The chain's CDR3 is CAWSTGQNQPQHF. The CDR3 nucleotides are TGTGCCTGGAGTACAGGACAGAATCAGCCCCAGCATTTT.

This clone was seen only a few times. The V call is TRBV14, the J call TRBJ1-1; tentative D call: TRBD1 (5 bases). Trimming shortened V by 4 bases and J by 7 bases, and 13 bases separated the two germline ends. The CDR3 length is 13 residues. The germline V gene encodes CDR1 SGHDN and CDR2 FVKESK. CDR3 region: CASSRGGFGEAFF. CDR3 nucleotides: TGTGCCAGCAGCCGCGGGGGGTTCGGTGAAGCTTTCTTT. Based on the CDR3 plus reference TRBV14 and TRBJ1-1, the full variable domain is EAGVTQFPSHSVIEKGQTVTLRCDPISGHDNLYWYRRVMGKEIKFLLHFVKESKQDESGMPNNRFLAERTGGTYSTLKVQPAELEDSGVYFCASSRGGFGEAFFGQGTRLTVV.

This clone occurred once. The chain uses TRBV5-4 and TRBJ2-5, with TRBD2 matching over 9 bases. This CDR3 is 14 amino acids long. Germline CDR1 and CDR2: SGHNT and YYREEE (reference sequence). V trimming: 1 base; J trimming: 5 bases; junction bases outside the gene matches: 3. This chain's CDR3 is CASSLTSGHETQYF. Here the CDR3 DNA reads TGTGCCAGCAGCTTGACTAGCGGGCACGAGACCCAGTACTTC.

The genes are TRBV2 and TRBJ1-5; maybe TRBD1 (6 bases). Germline V gene lookup returns CDR1 SNHLY and CDR2 FYNNEI. This CDR3 spans 12 amino acids. V was cut by 3 bases and J by 6 bases, with 6 bases left in between. CDR3 sequence (DNA): TGTGCCAGCAGTGAGGGGGCTCAGCCCCAGCATTTT. As protein: CASSEGAQPQHF.

Concerning this clone itself: At the DNA level, this CDR3 is encoded by other sequences in the same sample as well. The chain combines TRBV28 with TRBJ1-5; 10 bases are a match to TRBD1. Trimming cost V 2 bases and J 4 bases; bases outside gene matches: 11. Germline V gene data show CDR1 as MDHEN and CDR2 as SYDVKM. This CDR3 contains 18 residues. The CDR3 DNA follows: TGTGCCAGCAGTTTACACCAACAGAGACAGGGGGCTAATCAGCCCCAGCATTTT. Translating it yields CASSLHQQRQGANQPQHF.

The chain carries TRBV6-5 and TRBJ1-2, with D unclear. V was clipped by 11 bases and J by 5 bases, with 21 bases between them. Germline V gene lookup returns CDR1 MNHEY and CDR2 SVGAGI. The CDR3 extends over 14 amino acids. The CDR3 DNA is TGTGCCGCCCGTGGGCTTTCGAAATTTTATGGCTACACCTTC. Its protein product is CAARGLSKFYGYTF.

V is TRBV5-1 and J is TRBJ2-2; 12 bases align to TRBD2. The trim removed 4 bases at V and 10 bases at J, leaving 14 bases unmatched. Germline V gene lookup returns CDR1 SGHRS and CDR2 YFSETQ. This CDR3 is 17 amino acids long. This CDR3 reads CASSPQPPSGRDQELFF. In nucleotides, the CDR3 is TGCGCCAGCAGCCCTCAGCCGCCTAGCGGGAGGGACCAGGAGCTGTTTTTT.

The chain has TRBV5-1 and TRBJ2-3; 16 bases are shared with TRBD2. The CDR3 length is 17 residues. V trimming: 4 bases; J trimming: 4 bases; junction bases outside the gene matches: 6. Germline V CDR1 and CDR2: SGHRS, YFSETQ. The CDR3 DNA reads TGCGCCAGCAGCGATTCCGGGACTAGCGGGAGGGCAGATACGCAGTATTTT. This sequence encodes CASSDSGTSGRADTQYF. The entire variable domain, with the rest obtained from reference TRBV5-1 and TRBJ2-3, is as follows: KAGVTQTPRYLIKTRGQQVTLSCSPISGHRSVSWYQQTPGQGLQFLFEYFSETQRNKGNFPGRFSGRQFSNSRSEMNVSTLELGDSALYLCASSDSGTSGRADTQYFGPGTRLTVL.